The entry below describes one T cell receptor beta chain. Its specificity is unknown. A second PCR of about 6 to 11 cycles used a sample-barcoded 5' primer and a J-beta primer mix. Unique molecular identifiers of 12 random nucleotides labeled each cDNA. TCRdb re-called the 5' RACE reads through MiXCR, storing one row per CDR3 protein. This table holds a few hundred thousand distinct CDR3 sequences, 50% to 60% found once. The CDR3 consists of 13 residues. The V and J ends lost 1 base and 4 bases respectively, with 7 bases between them. Per germline, CDR1 SGHNT and CDR2 YENEEA. Drawing of peripheral blood yielded about 10 milliliters from each donor. Samples had at least 6.5 million PBMCs isolated from them. The sample is drawn from a study of blood T cells in healthy people across ages. Study findings and constraints: Naive CD4+ cells and diversity were both higher in long-lived donors than in aged donors.

Sequencing input: blood. The sequence derives from a man between 60 and 75 years old in good health. The V call is TRBV11-3, the J call TRBJ1-1; unclear D gene. The CDR3 here is CASSLVWGTEAFF. DNA for the CDR3: TGTGCCAGCAGCTTAGTGTGGGGCACTGAAGCTTTCTTT.